This T cell receptor beta chain was retrieved from a study of blood T cell repertoires in COVID-19. Turning to the study itself: Researchers got acute and convalescent COVID-19 samples from the United States, Italy and Spain.

Here immunoSEQ multiplex PCR was the method, and the copy in TCRdb shows in-frame clones only, minus some. This sample has over 150,000 clones; roughly 87% occur once, and the top ten carry around 4%. CDR1 MDHEN and CDR2 SYDVKM come from the germline V gene. V trimming: 7 bases; J trimming: 5 bases; junction bases outside the gene matches: 3. This CDR3 contains 12 residues. Sequencing input: peripheral blood. The TCR originated in a woman aged 55-70 years who had recovered from COVID-19. This sequence joins TRBV28 and TRBJ1-2, with TRBD1 matching over 8 bases. As DNA, the CDR3 is TGTGCCAGCAAGACAGGGGTTTATGGCTACACCTTC. This gives the protein CASKTGVYGYTF.